These 13 T cell receptor beta chains came from one sample sequenced in a study of blood T cell repertoires in COVID-19. Repertoires were generated with immunoSEQ multiplex PCR, while TCRdb's copy carries only in-frame clones and drops some. This sample yields fewer than 75,000 clones, of which 79% are seen a single time; about 6% belongs to the top ten. The material sequenced was peripheral blood. Source of these receptors: a woman between 55 and 75 years old with acute or convalescent COVID-19.

The chain couples TRBV6-5 to TRBJ1-1; possibly TRBD1 for D (5 bases). CDR1 MNHEY and CDR2 SVGAGI come from the germline V gene. This CDR3 has 14 amino acids. CDR3 region: CASDRQGLNTEAFF. CDR3 sequence (DNA): TGTGCTTCAGACCGCCAGGGTCTGAACACTGAAGCTTTCTTT.

The chain has TRBV30 and TRBJ1-2, with D possibly being TRBD1 (6 bases). The CDR3 has 11 residues. V shed 6 bases and J shed 4 bases, with 9 bases lying between them. Germline V lookup: CDR1 GTSNPN, CDR2 SVGIG (reference sequence). CDR3 in DNA: TGTGCCTGCCGGACAGCCTATGGCTACACCTTC. Amino acids: CACRTAYGYTF.

The chain employs TRBV6-1 and TRBJ1-2, with no clear D. Looked up from germline, CDR1 is MNHNS and CDR2 is SASEGT. This CDR3 comprises 15 residues. With 2 bases removed from V and 6 bases from J, the gap between germline ends came to 16 bases. DNA of the CDR3: TGTGCCAGCAGTGAATCTGGACTCCCCCCGAATGGCTACACCTTC. Residues: CASSESGLPPNGYTF.

The rearrangement joins TRBV5-5 to TRBJ2-7, with 9 positions matching TRBD1. The CDR3 runs 15 residues. Germline V gene sequence: CDR1 SGHKS, CDR2 YYEKEE (reference sequence). Trimming cost V 2 bases and J 7 bases; bases outside gene matches: 10. Here the CDR3 reads CASSFSGQGLGEQYF. The CDR3 coding sequence is TGTGCCAGCAGCTTTTCAGGACAGGGGCTGGGGGAGCAGTACTTC.

The V call is TRBV7-9, the J call TRBJ2-7, with D tentatively TRBD2 (7 bases). V lost 8 bases and J lost 4, with 21 bases in between. The CDR3 extends over 15 amino acids. Germline V CDR1 and CDR2: SEHNR, FQNEAQ (reference sequence). The CDR3 protein is CASLEEGGGLYEQYF. CDR3 bases: TGTGCCAGCCTGGAGGAGGGGGGGGGCCTGTACGAGCAGTACTTC.

This clone was detected only once. Additional DNA sequences in this sample encode the identical CDR3. This chain connects TRBV25-1 to TRBJ1-2; 8 bases map to TRBD1. Germline CDR1 is MGHDK and CDR2 is SYGVNS. V lost 6 bases and J lost 8; bases outside the gene matches: 11. The CDR3 length is 14 residues. The CDR3 DNA reads TGTGCCAGCAGCGGACCTTGGACAGGGAACGGCTACACCTTC. Encoded protein: CASSGPWTGNGYTF.

V gene TRBV19 combines with J gene TRBJ1-6; 7 nucleotides line up with TRBD1. The CDR3 has 14 residues. Germline V gene sequence: CDR1 LNHDA, CDR2 SQIVND (reference sequence). V lost 3 bases, J lost 10 bases, and 6 bases stayed unmatched. This CDR3 is CASSIRQGESPLHF. The CDR3 DNA follows: TGTGCCAGTAGTATTCGGCAGGGGGAATCACCCCTCCACTTT.

The rearrangement links TRBV5-1 to TRBJ2-1, with a tentative D call TRBD2 (6 bases). This CDR3 is built from 14 residues. Germline CDR1 and CDR2: SGHRS and YFSETQ. The V gene lost 3 bases and the J gene lost 8 bases, with 15 bases spanning the gap. CDR3 nucleotides: TGCGCCAGCAGCTGGAGGGACTCGGTCCATGAGCAGTTCTTC. The encoded protein is CASSWRDSVHEQFF.

The chain recombines TRBV7-2 with TRBJ1-1; D is undetermined. CDR3 size: 13 residues. V gave up 7 bases and J gave up 4 bases, with 13 bases separating them. Germline V CDR1 and CDR2: SGHTA, FQGNSA. The CDR3 spells CASTLRGGTEAFF. The CDR3 region has the DNA TGTGCCAGCACCCTCCGGGGAGGCACTGAAGCTTTCTTT.

The genes are TRBV19 and TRBJ1-5; 8 nucleotides line up with TRBD1. The germline V gene has CDR1 LNHDA and CDR2 SQIVND (reference sequence). V lost 6 bases to trimming and J lost 1 base; unmatched junction nucleotides: 8. This CDR3 is built from 16 residues. The CDR3 DNA sequence: TGTGCCAGTAGGACCACAGGGGGGAGAAGCAATCAGCCCCAGCATTTT. Protein: CASRTTGGRSNQPQHF.

This chain connects TRBV2 to TRBJ2-1; 7 positions match TRBD2. In germline, CDR1 is SNHLY, CDR2 FYNNEI. J was trimmed by 2 bases and V by 6 bases; bases with no gene match: 7. This CDR3 is 15 amino acids long. The CDR3 is CASRGLSGTYNEQFF. In DNA form, the CDR3 reads TGTGCCAGCAGGGGACTCAGCGGGACCTACAATGAGCAGTTCTTC.

This rearrangement joins TRBV29-1 to TRBJ2-3; 8 nucleotides match TRBD2. Trimming removed 3 bases from V and 3 bases from J; junction bases left unmatched: 5. This CDR3 region has 14 residues. The germline CDR1 and CDR2 sequences are SQVTM and ANQGSEA. CDR3 amino acids: CSVDERGRTDTQYF. The CDR3 DNA follows: TGCAGCGTTGATGAGCGGGGGCGAACAGATACGCAGTATTTT.

The rearrangement uses TRBV11-2 and TRBJ2-1; D uncertain. Per germline, CDR1 SGHAT and CDR2 FQNNGV. The CDR3 is 15 residues long. Trimming removed 3 bases at V and 5 bases at J, with 14 bases between. The CDR3 region has the DNA TGTGCCAGCAGCTTCCATCCGGCGGCGGACAATGAGCAGTTCTTC. It yields the protein CASSFHPAADNEQFF.